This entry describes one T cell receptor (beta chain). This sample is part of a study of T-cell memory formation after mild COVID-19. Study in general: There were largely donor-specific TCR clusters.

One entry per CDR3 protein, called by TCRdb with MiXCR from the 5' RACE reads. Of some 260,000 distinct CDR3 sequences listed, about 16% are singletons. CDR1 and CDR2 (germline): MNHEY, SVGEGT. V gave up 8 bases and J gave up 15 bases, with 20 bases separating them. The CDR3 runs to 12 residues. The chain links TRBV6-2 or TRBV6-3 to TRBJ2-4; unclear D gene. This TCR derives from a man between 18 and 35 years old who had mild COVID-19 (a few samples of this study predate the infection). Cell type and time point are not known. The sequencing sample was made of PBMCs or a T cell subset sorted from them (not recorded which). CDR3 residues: CASGARVRSSYF. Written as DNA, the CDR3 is TGTGCCAGCGGAGCTAGGGTCAGGTCTTCGTACTTC.